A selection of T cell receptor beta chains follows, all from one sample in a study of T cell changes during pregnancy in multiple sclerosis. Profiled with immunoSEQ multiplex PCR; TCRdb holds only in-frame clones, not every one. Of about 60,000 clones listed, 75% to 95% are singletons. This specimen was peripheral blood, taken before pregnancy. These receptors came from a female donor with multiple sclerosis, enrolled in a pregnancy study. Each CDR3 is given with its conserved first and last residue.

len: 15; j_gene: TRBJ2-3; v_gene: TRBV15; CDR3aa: CATSSRDRGADTQYF
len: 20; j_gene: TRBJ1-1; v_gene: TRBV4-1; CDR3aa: CASSQGRGARKMGGGTEAFF
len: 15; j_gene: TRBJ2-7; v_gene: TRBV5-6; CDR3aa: CASSFLGTGYHEQYF
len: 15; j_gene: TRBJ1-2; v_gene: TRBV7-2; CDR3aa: CASLLGQGLLHGYTF
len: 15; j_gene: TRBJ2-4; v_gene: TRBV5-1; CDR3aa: CASSPPGLAKNIQYF
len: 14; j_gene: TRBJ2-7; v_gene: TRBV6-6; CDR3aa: CASHIQGVAYEQYF
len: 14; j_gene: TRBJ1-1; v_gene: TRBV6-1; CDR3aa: CASGGAERATEAFF
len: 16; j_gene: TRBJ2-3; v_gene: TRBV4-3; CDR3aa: CASSQEASGGTDTQYF
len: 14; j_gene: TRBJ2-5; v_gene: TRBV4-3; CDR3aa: CASSQGSLAETQYF
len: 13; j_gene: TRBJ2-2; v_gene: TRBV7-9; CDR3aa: CASSFGGFGELFF
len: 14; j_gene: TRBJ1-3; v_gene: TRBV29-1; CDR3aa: CSVGTGVPGNTIYF
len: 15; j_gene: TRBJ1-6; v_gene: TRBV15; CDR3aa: CATSRAKQYNSPLHF
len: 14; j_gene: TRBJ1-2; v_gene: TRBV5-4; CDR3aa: CASSLEKGRYGYTF
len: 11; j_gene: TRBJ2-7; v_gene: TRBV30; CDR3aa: CAWSVFYEQYF
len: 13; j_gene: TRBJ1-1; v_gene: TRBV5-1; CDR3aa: CASSFGGGTEAFF
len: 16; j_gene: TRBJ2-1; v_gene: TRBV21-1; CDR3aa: CASSTPPGLVNNEQFF
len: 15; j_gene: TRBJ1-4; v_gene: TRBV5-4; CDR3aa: CASSPDRERIGKLFF
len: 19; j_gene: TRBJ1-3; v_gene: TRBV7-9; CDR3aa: CASRPNTSDRVPSGNTIYF
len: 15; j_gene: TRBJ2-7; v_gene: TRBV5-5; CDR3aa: CASSGETSNGFEQYF
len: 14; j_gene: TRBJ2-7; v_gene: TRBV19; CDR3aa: CASSIRTGPYEQYF
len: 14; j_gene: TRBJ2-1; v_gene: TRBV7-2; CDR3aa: CASSHLTSGGEQFF
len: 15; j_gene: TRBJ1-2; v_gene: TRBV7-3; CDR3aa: CASSLTGASVSGYTF
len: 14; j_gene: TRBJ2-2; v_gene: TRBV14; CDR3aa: CASSRAGNTGELFF
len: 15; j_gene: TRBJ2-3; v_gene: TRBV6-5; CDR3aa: CASSPAGLSRDTQYF
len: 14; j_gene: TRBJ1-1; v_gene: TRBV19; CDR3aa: CASSSQGFGTEAFF
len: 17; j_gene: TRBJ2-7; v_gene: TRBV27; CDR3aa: CASSTPLSGDPTYEQYF
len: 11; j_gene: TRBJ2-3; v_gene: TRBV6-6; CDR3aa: CASSQRGAQYF
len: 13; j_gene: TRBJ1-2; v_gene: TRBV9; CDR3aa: CASSVDGNYGYTF